This record covers a single T cell receptor (beta chain). Libraries were prepared by immunoSEQ multiplex PCR; TCRdb keeps only in-frame clonotypes and omits some of them. The sample has some 210,000 clones, 88% seen once; the top ten hold about 6.6%. The sample comes from a study of blood T cell repertoires in COVID-19. On the study more broadly: PBMCs, B-cell-depleted T cells, or T cells were the source of the cDNA or gDNA that made up the material.

The CDR3 contains 18 residues. In germline, CDR1 is SEHNR, CDR2 FQNEAQ (reference sequence). V was pared by 1 base and J by 5 bases, with 10 bases of the junction left unmatched. The sample comprised peripheral blood. The chain uses TRBV7-9 and TRBJ2-1; TRBD2 agrees at 11 bases. The clonotype was recovered from a woman aged 35 to 49 who had recovered from COVID-19. CDR3 loop: CASSLVWEGLAADNEQFF. CDR3 nucleotides: TGTGCCAGCAGCTTAGTGTGGGAGGGACTAGCGGCAGACAATGAGCAGTTCTTC.